Here is one T cell receptor beta chain with its context. Its antigen is unknown. At one boundary the junction diverges from the germline segment, which might be a read error. Germline values: CDR1 SGHTA, CDR2 FQGTGA. This CDR3 contains 15 residues. The second PCR ran roughly 7 to 12 cycles with a sample-barcoded 5' primer and J-beta primers. Each sample provided no less than 2.5 million CDR3-containing paired-end reads. TCRdb processed the 5' RACE reads anew with MiXCR; each CDR3 protein has one entry. The table records fewer than 950,000 distinct CDR3 sequences, 35% to 40% of them present only once. This specimen comes from a study of blood T cells in healthy people across ages. Overall study context: Template switching picked up about one barcoded beta molecule for each two T cells.

Study findings and constraints: PBMCs went unsorted, and a conclusive naive versus antigen-experienced comparison was therefore prevented. Significant beta diversity loss was already apparent by age about 42, declining roughly linearly.

Input material: blood. This TCR derives from a man aged 18-30 years in good health. The J gene is TRBJ2-3, the V gene TRBV7-3; D uncertain. The CDR3 region has the DNA TGTGCCGGCAGCGAACCGGGCCAAGGGACAGATACGCAGTATTTT. Its protein is CAGSEPGQGTDTQYF.